This entry describes one T cell receptor beta chain. The sample originates from a study of blood T cell repertoires in COVID-19. Study overall: Collection of acute and convalescent COVID-19 samples took place in the United States, Italy and Spain. T cells, B-cell-depleted T cells, or PBMCs provided the cDNA or gDNA that served as material.

The method was immunoSEQ multiplex PCR; TCRdb's version includes in-frame clones alone and lacks a portion of them. This table has 200,000 or so clones, around 83% appearing once. The germline V gene encodes CDR1 SNHLY and CDR2 FYNNEI. The J segment lost 4 bases and the V segment lost 6 bases, leaving 7 bases of the junction unmatched. The CDR3 totals 14 residues. V and J are TRBV2 and TRBJ2-5; 8 nucleotides agree with TRBD2. Sequences were obtained from peripheral blood. The origin of this receptor is a human donor in a cohort sampled during active COVID-19. CDR3 nucleotide sequence: TGTGCCAGCAGGGTGGATAGCGGGGCAGAGACCCAGTACTTC. It is translated as CASRVDSGAETQYF.